This T cell receptor (beta chain) was sequenced for a study of blood T cell repertoires in COVID-19. Study-level background: From the United States, Italy and Spain came samples of acute and convalescent COVID-19.

V shed 4 bases and J shed 1 base, with 11 bases lying between them. CDR3 length: 15 amino acids. Germline V gene sequence: CDR1 SGHRS, CDR2 YFSETQ. Authors' analysis steps: Amplification with reference gene primers provided the estimates of nucleated cell counts. Clones were sequenced by immunoSEQ multiplex PCR, and TCRdb holds only the in-frame ones, with some missing. V and J calls and clone size are copied from that table; D and trimming were computed from the DNA. The table lists roughly 39,000 clones, around 90% of them singletons. The chain joins TRBV5-1 to TRBJ1-4; TRBD1 might be the D (5 bases). This receptor was taken from an elderly woman with active COVID-19. Sequencing used peripheral blood. The chain's CDR3 is CASSLRGGTNEKLFF. As DNA, the CDR3 is TGCGCCAGCAGCCTCCGGGGGGGAACTAATGAAAAACTGTTTTTT.